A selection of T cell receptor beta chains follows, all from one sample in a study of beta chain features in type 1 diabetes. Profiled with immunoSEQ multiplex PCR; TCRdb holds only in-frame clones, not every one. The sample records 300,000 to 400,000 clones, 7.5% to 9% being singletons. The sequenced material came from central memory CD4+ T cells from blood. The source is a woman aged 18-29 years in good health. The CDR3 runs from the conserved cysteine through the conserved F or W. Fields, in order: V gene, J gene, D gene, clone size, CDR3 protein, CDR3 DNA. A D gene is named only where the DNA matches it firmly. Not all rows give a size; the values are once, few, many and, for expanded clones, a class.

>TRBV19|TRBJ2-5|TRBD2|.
CASKTSGTGTQYF
TGTGCCAGTAAAACTAGCGGTACAGGGACCCAGTACTTC
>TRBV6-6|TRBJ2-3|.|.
CASSYGRSADTQYF
TGTGCCAGCAGTTACGGGAGATCAGCAGATACGCAGTATTTT
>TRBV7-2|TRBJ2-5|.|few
CASSFADRTQYF
TGTGCCAGCAGCTTCGCGGACAGGACCCAGTACTTC
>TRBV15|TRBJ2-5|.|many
CATSRVFGNTETQYF
TGTGCCACCAGCAGAGTCTTCGGGAATACGGAGACCCAGTACTTC
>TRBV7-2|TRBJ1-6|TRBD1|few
CASSRWGQVPHF
TGTGCCAGCAGCCGTTGGGGACAGGTTCCCCATTTT
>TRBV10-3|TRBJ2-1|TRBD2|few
CAISDTTGTSGGNEQFF
TGTGCCATCAGTGACACTACCGGGACTAGCGGTGGCAATGAGCAGTTCTTC
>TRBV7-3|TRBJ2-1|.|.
CASSRSQGNEQFF
TGTGCCAGCAGCCGATCTCAGGGCAATGAGCAGTTCTTC
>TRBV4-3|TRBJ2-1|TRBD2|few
CASSQDVAGSYNEQFF
TGCGCCAGCAGCCAAGATGTAGCGGGCTCCTACAATGAGCAGTTCTTC
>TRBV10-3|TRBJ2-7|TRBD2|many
CAIRRTSGEQYF
TGTGCCATCAGAAGGACTAGCGGCGAGCAGTACTTC
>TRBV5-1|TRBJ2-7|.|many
CASSLGRSYEQYF
TGCGCCAGCAGCTTGGGCCGGTCCTACGAGCAGTACTTC
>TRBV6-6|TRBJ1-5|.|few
CASRRDSNQPQHF
TGTGCCAGCAGACGGGACAGCAATCAGCCCCAGCATTTT
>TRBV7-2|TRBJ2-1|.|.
CASSLNLYNEQFF
TGTGCCAGCAGCTTAAATCTCTACAATGAGCAGTTCTTC
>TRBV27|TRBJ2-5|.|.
CASSLLKFQETQYF
TGTGCCAGCAGTTTATTAAAGTTCCAAGAGACCCAGTACTTC
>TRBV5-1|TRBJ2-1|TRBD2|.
CASSLRRFTALSQGLAYEQFF
TGCGCCAGCAGCTTACGACGGTTCACCGCTCTTAGTCAGGGACTAGCCTACGAGCAGTTCTTC
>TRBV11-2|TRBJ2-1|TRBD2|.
CASSLVRTSGSYNEQFF
TGTGCCAGCAGCTTAGTTCGGACTAGCGGGAGTTACAATGAGCAGTTCTTC
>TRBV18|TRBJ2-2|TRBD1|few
CASSPRTGTDTGELFF
TGTGCCAGCTCACCCAGGACAGGGACTGACACCGGGGAGCTGTTTTTT
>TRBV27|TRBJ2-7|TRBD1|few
CASSSGQGAYEQYF
TGTGCCAGCAGTTCGGGACAGGGGGCCTACGAGCAGTACTTC
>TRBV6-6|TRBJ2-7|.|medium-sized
CASSYRSLGKNEQYF
TGTGCCAGCAGTTACCGGTCATTAGGGAAGAACGAGCAGTACTTC
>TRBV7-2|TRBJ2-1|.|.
CASSLDLGGGYNEQFF
TGTGCCAGCAGCTTAGATCTGGGAGGTGGCTACAATGAGCAGTTCTTC
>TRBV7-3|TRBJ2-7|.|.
CASSLGPEYEQYF
TGTGCCAGCAGCTTAGGCCCAGAGTACGAGCAGTACTTC
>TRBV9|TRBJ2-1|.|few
CASSVAGVSNEQFF
TGTGCCAGCAGCGTAGCGGGAGTAAGTAATGAGCAGTTCTTC
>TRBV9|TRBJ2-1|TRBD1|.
CASSGGTGPYNEQFF
TGTGCCAGCAGCGGCGGGACAGGGCCTTACAATGAGCAGTTCTTC
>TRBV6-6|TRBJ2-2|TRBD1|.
CASRPGQGAPGELFF
TGTGCCAGCAGACCCGGACAGGGGGCCCCCGGGGAGCTGTTTTTT
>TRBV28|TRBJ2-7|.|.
CASHGVSYEQYF
TGTGCCAGCCATGGGGTTTCCTACGAGCAGTACTTC
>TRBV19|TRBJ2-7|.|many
CASSIGRYDEQYF
TGTGCCAGTAGTATAGGCCGATACGACGAGCAGTACTTC
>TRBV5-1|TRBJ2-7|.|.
CASSLVPDSSYEQYF
TGCGCCAGCAGCTTGGTACCCGACAGCTCCTACGAGCAGTACTTC
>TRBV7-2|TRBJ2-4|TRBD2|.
CASSLELAGGPNIQYF
TGTGCCAGCAGCTTAGAACTAGCGGGAGGGCCAAACATTCAGTACTTC
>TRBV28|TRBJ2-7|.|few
CASSFLPRGLIREQYF
TGTGCCAGCAGTTTTCTTCCGAGGGGCCTTATACGCGAGCAGTACTTC
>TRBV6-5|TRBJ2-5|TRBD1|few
CASIDRGGVETQYF
TGTGCCAGCATTGACAGGGGCGGAGTGGAGACCCAGTACTTC
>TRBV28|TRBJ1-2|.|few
CASSFTGFYGYTF
TGTGCCAGCAGTTTTACAGGGTTCTATGGCTACACCTTC
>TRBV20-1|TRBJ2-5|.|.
CSAPLGETQYF
TGCAGTGCTCCTTTAGGGGAGACCCAGTACTTC
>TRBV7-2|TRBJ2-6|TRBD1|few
CASSVSGTGAGANVLTF
TGTGCCAGCAGCGTTTCCGGGACAGGGGCTGGGGCCAACGTCCTGACTTTC
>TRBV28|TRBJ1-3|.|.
CASSSRHGTSSGNTIYF
TGTGCCAGCAGCTCCCGACACGGAACCAGCTCTGGAAACACCATATATTTT
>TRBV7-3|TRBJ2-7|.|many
CASSPDRMDWYF
TGTGCCAGCAGCCCCGACCGGATGGACTGGTACTTC
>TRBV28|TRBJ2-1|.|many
CASSLSSGNEQFF
TGTGCCAGCAGTTTGAGTAGCGGTAATGAGCAGTTCTTC
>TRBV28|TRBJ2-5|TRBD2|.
CASSSSIAGGGETQYF
TGTGCCAGCAGTTCTTCTATAGCGGGAGGCGGTGAGACCCAGTACTTC
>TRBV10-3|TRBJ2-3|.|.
CAIREGAGDTQYF
TGTGCCATCAGGGAGGGCGCGGGAGATACGCAGTATTTT
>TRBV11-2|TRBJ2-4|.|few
CASSLGAENIQYF
TGTGCCAGCAGCTTAGGTGCAGAAAACATTCAGTACTTC
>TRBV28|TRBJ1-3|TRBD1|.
CASSPQGTRDTIYF
TGTGCCAGCAGTCCACAGGGGACAAGGGACACCATATATTTT
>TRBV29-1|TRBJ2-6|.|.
CSVGSFRFSGANILTF
TGCAGCGTTGGAAGTTTCAGATTCTCTGGGGCCAACATCCTGACTTTC
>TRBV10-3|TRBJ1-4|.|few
CAIGRATNEKLFF
TGTGCCATCGGAAGGGCCACTAATGAAAAACTGTTTTTT
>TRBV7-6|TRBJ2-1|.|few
CASSLWLSGTPRGNEQFF
TGTGCCAGCAGTTTATGGCTGTCGGGGACTCCCCGTGGGAATGAGCAGTTCTTC
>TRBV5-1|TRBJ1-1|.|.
CASSLERARMNTEAFF
TGCGCCAGCAGCTTGGAGCGCGCCAGGATGAACACTGAAGCTTTCTTT
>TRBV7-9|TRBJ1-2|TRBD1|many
CASSSGQGLTYGYTF
TGTGCCAGCAGCTCCGGACAGGGACTCACGTATGGCTACACCTTC